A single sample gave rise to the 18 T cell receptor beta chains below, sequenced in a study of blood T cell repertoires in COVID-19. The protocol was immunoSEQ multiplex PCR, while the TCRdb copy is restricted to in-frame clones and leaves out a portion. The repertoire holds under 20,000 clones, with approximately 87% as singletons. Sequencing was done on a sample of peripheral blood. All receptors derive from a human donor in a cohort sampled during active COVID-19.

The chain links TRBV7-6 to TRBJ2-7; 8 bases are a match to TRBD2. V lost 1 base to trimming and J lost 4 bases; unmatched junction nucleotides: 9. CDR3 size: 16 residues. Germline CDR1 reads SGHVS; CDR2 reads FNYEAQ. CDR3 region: CASSLGGGAGDYEQYF. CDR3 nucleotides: TGTGCCAGCAGCTTAGGGGGGGGAGCGGGAGATTACGAGCAGTACTTC.

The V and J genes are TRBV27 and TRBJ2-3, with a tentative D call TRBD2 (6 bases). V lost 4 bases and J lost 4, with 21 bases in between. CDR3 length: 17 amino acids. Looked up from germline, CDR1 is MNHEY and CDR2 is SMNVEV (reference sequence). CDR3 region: CASSSFRIAELPDTQYF. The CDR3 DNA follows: TGTGCCAGCAGTTCATTCCGGATAGCGGAGTTGCCAGATACGCAGTATTTT.

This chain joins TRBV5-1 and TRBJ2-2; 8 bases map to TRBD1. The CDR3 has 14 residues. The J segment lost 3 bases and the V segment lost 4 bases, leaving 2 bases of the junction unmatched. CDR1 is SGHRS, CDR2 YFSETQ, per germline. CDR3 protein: CASSPGQDTGELFF. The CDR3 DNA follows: TGCGCCAGCAGCCCGGGACAGGACACCGGGGAGCTGTTTTTT.

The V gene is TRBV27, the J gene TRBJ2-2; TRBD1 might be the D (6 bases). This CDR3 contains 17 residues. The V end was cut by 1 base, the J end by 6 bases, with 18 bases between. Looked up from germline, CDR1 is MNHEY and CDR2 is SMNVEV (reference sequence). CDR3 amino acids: CASSLYLGQQGSGELFF. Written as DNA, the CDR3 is TGTGCCAGCAGTTTATATTTGGGGCAACAGGGTTCCGGGGAGCTGTTTTTT.

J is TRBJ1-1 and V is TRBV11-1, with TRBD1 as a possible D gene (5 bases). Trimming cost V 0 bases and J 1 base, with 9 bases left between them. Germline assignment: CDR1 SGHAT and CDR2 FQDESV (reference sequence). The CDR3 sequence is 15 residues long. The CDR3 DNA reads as TGTGCCAGCAGCTTAGCCGTCACAGGGAACACTGAAGCTTTCTTT. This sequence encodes CASSLAVTGNTEAFF.

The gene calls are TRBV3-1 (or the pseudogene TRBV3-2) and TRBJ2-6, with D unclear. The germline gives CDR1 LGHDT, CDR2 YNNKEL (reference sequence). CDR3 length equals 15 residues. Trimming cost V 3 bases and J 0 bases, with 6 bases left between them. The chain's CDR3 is CASSQSFSGANVLTF. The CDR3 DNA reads TGTGCCAGCAGCCAGAGTTTCTCTGGGGCCAACGTCCTGACTTTC.

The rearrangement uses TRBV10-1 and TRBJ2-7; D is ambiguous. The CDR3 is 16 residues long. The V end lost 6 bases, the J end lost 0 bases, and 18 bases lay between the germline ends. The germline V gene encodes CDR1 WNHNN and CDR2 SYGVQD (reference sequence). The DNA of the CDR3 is TGCGCCAGCAGCGCGATTTTTGGCCGGAGCTCCTACGAGCAGTACTTC. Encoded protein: CASSAIFGRSSYEQYF.

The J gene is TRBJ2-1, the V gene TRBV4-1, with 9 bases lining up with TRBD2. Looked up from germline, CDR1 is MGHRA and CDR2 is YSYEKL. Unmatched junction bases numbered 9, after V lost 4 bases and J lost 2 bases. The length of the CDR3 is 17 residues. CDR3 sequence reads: CASSLPVLAGTYNEQFF. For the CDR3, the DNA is TGCGCCAGCAGCCTGCCGGTCCTAGCGGGGACCTACAATGAGCAGTTCTTC.

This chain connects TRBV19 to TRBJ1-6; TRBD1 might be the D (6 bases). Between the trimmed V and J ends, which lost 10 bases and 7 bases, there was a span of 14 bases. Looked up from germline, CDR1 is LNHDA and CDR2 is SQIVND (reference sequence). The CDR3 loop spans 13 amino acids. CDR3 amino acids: CATQQGLNSPLHF. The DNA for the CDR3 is TGTGCCACCCAGCAGGGGCTAAATTCACCCCTCCACTTT.

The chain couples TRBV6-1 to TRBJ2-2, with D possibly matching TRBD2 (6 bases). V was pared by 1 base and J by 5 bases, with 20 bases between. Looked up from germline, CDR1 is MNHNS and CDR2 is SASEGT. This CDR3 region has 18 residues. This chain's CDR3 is CASSEVSGLRGTTGELFF. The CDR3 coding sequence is TGTGCCAGCAGTGAAGTTAGCGGCCTCCGGGGGACGACCGGGGAGCTGTTTTTT.

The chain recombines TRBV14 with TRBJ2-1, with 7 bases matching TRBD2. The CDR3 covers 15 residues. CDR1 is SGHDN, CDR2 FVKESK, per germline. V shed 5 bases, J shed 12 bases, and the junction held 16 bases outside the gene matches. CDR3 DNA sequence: TGTGCCAGCAGCGGCGGGAGAGCCACGGGGCGAGGGCAGTTCTTC. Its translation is CASSGGRATGRGQFF.

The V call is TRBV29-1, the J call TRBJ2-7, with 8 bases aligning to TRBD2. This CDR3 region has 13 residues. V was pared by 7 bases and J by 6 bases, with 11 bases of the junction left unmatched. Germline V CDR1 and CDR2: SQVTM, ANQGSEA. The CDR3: CSAQLAGPSEQYF. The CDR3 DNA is TGCAGCGCCCAGCTAGCGGGCCCTTCCGAGCAGTACTTC.

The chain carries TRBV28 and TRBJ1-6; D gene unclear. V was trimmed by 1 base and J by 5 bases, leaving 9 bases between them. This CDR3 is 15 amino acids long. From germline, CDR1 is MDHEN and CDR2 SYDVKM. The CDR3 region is CASSLSAGHNSPLHF. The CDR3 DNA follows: TGTGCCAGCAGTTTATCGGCAGGCCATAATTCACCCCTCCACTTT.

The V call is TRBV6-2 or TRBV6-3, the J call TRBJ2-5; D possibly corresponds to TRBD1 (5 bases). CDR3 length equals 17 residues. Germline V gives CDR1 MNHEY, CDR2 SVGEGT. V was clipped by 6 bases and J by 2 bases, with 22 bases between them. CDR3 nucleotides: TGTGCCAGCAGCCACGACATCGCCCAAGGGGTACAAGAGACCCAGTACTTC. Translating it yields CASSHDIAQGVQETQYF.

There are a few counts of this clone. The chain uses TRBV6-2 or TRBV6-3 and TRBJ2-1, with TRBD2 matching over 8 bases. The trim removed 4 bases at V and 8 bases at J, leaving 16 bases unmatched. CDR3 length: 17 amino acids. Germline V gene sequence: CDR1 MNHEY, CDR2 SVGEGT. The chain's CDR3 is CASSSLLAGYPLHEQFF. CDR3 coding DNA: TGTGCCAGCAGTTCGCTCTTAGCGGGATATCCCCTCCATGAGCAGTTCTTC.

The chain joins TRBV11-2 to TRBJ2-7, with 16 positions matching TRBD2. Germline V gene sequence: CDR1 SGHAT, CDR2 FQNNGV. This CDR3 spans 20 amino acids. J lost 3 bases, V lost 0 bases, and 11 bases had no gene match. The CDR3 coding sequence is TGTGCCAGCAGCTTAGAGGATCTATCAGGGACTAGCGGGAGGGTCTACGAGCAGTACTTC. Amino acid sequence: CASSLEDLSGTSGRVYEQYF.

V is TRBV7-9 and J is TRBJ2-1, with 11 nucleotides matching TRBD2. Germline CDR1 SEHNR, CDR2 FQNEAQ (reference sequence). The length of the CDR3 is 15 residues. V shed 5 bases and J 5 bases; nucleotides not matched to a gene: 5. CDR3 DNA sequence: TGTGCCAGCAGCCATACTAGCGGGAGTAACAATGAGCAGTTCTTC. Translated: CASSHTSGSNNEQFF.

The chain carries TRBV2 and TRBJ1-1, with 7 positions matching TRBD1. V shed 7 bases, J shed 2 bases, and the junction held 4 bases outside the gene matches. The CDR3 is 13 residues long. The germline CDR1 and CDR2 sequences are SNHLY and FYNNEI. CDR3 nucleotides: TGTGCCAGCACCCGGGACAGAAACACTGAAGCTTTCTTT. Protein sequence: CASTRDRNTEAFF.